These 5 T cell receptor beta chains came from one sample sequenced in a study of blood T cell repertoires in COVID-19 (dated by TCRdb to 2018 to 2020). Library generation was performed with the immunoSEQ multiplex PCR assay. TCRdb retrieved this table from immuneACCESS and kept in-frame rearrangements only. Not all clones are present; in checked studies, unresolved V genes account for under half, and no reason is known for the remainder. Counted in this sample were around 140,000 clones; approximately 81% of them appeared once. The ten most abundant clones make up around 2.5% of the sample. The sequenced sample was peripheral blood. These receptors were collected from a human donor with acute or convalescent COVID-19. The donor label of this sample is uncertain.

V is TRBV5-1 and J is TRBJ1-1; D is possibly TRBD1 (5 bases). The CDR3 runs to 15 residues. Germline V gene data show CDR1 as SGHRS and CDR2 as YFSETQ. Trimming took 1 base from V and 0 from J, leaving 10 bases between them. The CDR3 loop is CASSLSPGLNTEAFF. The CDR3 DNA reads TGCGCCAGCAGCTTGTCTCCAGGGCTGAACACTGAAGCTTTCTTT.

This chain connects TRBV27 to TRBJ1-1, with TRBD1 identical over 7 bases. This CDR3 spans 14 amino acids. CDR1 is MNHEY and CDR2 is SMNVEV in the germline V gene (reference sequence). Trimming at V came to 6 bases and at J to 1 base, leaving 5 bases not matched to a gene. The DNA of the CDR3 is TGTGCCAGCAGAGTAAGGACAGGGAACACTGAAGCTTTCTTT. The encoded protein is CASRVRTGNTEAFF.

The V and J genes are TRBV27 and TRBJ1-2; 7 nucleotides align to TRBD1. Per germline, CDR1 MNHEY and CDR2 SMNVEV (reference sequence). The V segment lost 4 bases and the J segment 8 bases; nucleotides outside the gene matches: 7. The CDR3 is made up of 13 amino acids. CDR3 bases: TGTGCCAGCAGTTCCACAGGGGTGGGCGGCTACACCTTC. Its translation: CASSSTGVGGYTF.

CDR3 nucleotides: TGTGCCAGCTCACCCCTGGGAGCGCTCTCCTACAATGAGCAGTTCTTC. It is translated as CASSPLGALSYNEQFF. The chain has TRBV18 and TRBJ2-1; weak D call: TRBD2 (5 bases). V lost 3 bases, J lost 0 bases, and 12 bases lay in between. CDR1 and CDR2 from the germline V gene are KGHSH and LQKENI. This CDR3 contains 16 residues.

The chain carries TRBV3-1 (or the pseudogene TRBV3-2) and TRBJ2-1, with 11 bases that match TRBD2. Looked up from germline, CDR1 is LGHDT and CDR2 is YNNKEL (reference sequence). Trimming cost V 7 bases and J 4 bases; bases outside gene matches: 6. This CDR3 comprises 15 residues. The CDR3 protein is CASTKLAGVYNEQFF. The DNA for the CDR3 is TGTGCCAGCACCAAACTAGCGGGAGTATACAATGAGCAGTTCTTC.